This T cell receptor beta chain came from a study of CXCR3-negative and CXCR3-positive naive CD8 T cells. Study-level results: For CXCR3-positive naive cells, TRB CDR3s were more hydrophobic than those of CXCR3-negative naive cells.

Germline CDR1 and CDR2: DFQATT and SNEGSKA (reference sequence). The length of the CDR3 is 14 residues. It was by 5' RACE with UMI labels that the TRB cDNA libraries were prepared. One entry per CDR3 protein, without DNA, is what TCRdb gives after re-calling the 5' RACE reads. The table lists about 60,000 distinct CDR3 sequences. About this clonotype: Its matching antigen is unknown.

The clonotype comes from a human donor in good health. Some clones in this sample may be carry-over from other donors' samples. Specimen: naive CXCR3+ CD8+ T cells from blood. This sample's subset: CD45RO-CCR7+CD27+CD95- naive CD8+ T cells expressing CXCR3 (TNR3+). The rearrangement uses TRBV20-1 and TRBJ2-7; TCRdb's D gene call, TRBD1, goes unchecked for lack of DNA. The chain's CDR3 is CSATETVSSYEQYF.